The TCR beta chain under discussion was sequenced for a study of early T cells in non-severe SARS-CoV-2 infection. Study as a whole: Unsorted whole blood bulk RNA was sequenced, with unpaired chains.

The V end lost 4 bases, the J end lost 6 bases, and 23 bases lay between the germline ends. Germline V CDR1 and CDR2: SGHKS, YYEKEE (reference sequence). The CDR3 has 16 residues. This clonotype was recorded a few times. Attachment of unique molecular identifiers was made to individual cDNA molecules. One entry per CDR3 protein results from TCRdb running MiXCR on the 5' RACE reads. This repertoire shows tens of thousands of distinct CDR3 sequences, about a sixth found once; its top ten account for around 10%. Sequences were obtained from whole blood. The genes are TRBV5-5 and TRBJ2-7; a weak D match, TRBD1 (6 bases). This clonotype originated in an adult who was a healthcare worker with PCR-confirmed SARS-CoV-2 infection or an uninfected control (not recorded which). The CDR3 region has the DNA TGTGCCAGCAGCGTCACCGGGACACCCCAGGGGAGCGAGCAGTACTTC. Translated, it gives CASSVTGTPQGSEQYF.